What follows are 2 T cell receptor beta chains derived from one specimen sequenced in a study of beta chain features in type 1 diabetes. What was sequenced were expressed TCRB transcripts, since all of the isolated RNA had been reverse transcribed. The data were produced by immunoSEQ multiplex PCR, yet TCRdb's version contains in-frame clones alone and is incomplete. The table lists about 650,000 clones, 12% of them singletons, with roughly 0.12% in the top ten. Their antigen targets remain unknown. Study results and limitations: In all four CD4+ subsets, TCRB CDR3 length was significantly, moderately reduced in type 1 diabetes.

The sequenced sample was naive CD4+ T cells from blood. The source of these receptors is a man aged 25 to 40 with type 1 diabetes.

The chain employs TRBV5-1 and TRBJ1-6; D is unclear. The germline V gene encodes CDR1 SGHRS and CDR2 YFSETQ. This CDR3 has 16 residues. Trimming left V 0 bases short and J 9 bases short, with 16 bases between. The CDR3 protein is CASSLVMADTSSPLHF. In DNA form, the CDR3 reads TGCGCCAGCAGCTTGGTTATGGCAGATACTAGTTCACCCCTCCACTTT.

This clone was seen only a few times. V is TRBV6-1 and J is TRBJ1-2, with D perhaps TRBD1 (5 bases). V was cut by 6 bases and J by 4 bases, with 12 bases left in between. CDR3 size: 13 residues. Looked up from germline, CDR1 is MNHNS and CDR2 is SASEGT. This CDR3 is CASRDGTIYGYTF. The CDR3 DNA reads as TGTGCCAGCAGGGACGGGACCATCTATGGCTACACCTTC.